One T cell receptor beta chain is described in this entry. Its antigen is not identified. The entry originates in a study of T-cell memory formation after mild COVID-19. General study points: The study found balanced CD4/CD8 in clones contracting day 15 to 85 and a CD4+ lean in later expanders. CD4+ contracting clones were mainly CM and EM; CD8+ ones, EMRA.

TCRdb passed the 5' RACE reads through MiXCR, listing each CDR3 protein once. The sample lists more than 350,000 distinct CDR3 sequences, about a sixth occurring once. This TCR was sampled from a man between 18 and 35 years old who had mild COVID-19 (a few samples of this study predate the infection). Cell type and time point are not known. Sequencing was carried out using PBMCs or a T cell subset sorted from them (not recorded which).

CDR3 sequence reads: CASSLAGAGDTEAFF. The CDR3 bases are TGTGCCAGCAGCTTAGCGGGGGCAGGGGACACTGAAGCTTTCTTT. V and J are TRBV7-9 and TRBJ1-1, with D possibly matching TRBD1 (6 bases). CDR1 is SEHNR, CDR2 FQNEAQ, per germline (reference sequence). Trimming cost V 0 bases and J 3 bases, with 11 bases left between them. CDR3 length equals 15 residues.